The 7 T cell receptor beta chains listed next were all sequenced from one sample in a study of shared clonotypes between healthy human individuals. TCRdb's table, derived via immunoSEQ multiplex PCR, lists solely in-frame clones and lacks some. The profile shows about 2.5 million clones, under 95% of them singletons. The sample taken for sequencing was naive CD4+ T cells from PBMCs. Specified subset: CD45RA+ positively selected. These receptor sequences come from a man between 18 and 35 years old in good health. Some clones in this sample may be carry-over from other donors' samples.

The J gene is TRBJ1-2, the V gene TRBV7-3, with D possibly TRBD1 on 5 matching bases. CDR1 is SGHTA and CDR2 is FQGTGA in the germline V gene. With 6 bases removed from V and 8 bases from J, the gap between germline ends came to 16 bases. This CDR3 comprises 13 residues. CDR3: CASRQDSLGGYTF. Written as DNA, the CDR3 is TGTGCCAGCAGACAAGACAGCCTTGGGGGCTACACCTTC.

The chain carries TRBV30 and TRBJ2-3; D may match TRBD1 or TRBD2 (6 bases each). Germline CDR1 GTSNPN, CDR2 SVGIG (reference sequence). The CDR3 contains 15 residues. V was shortened by 3 bases and J by 4 bases, with 17 bases between the two germline ends. The CDR3 coding sequence is TGTGCCTGGAGGACGGGGGCGCCGAGGTCAGATACGCAGTATTTT. Its protein is CAWRTGAPRSDTQYF.

This clone was seen just once. This rearrangement joins TRBV7-7 to TRBJ2-5; 9 bases fit TRBD2. The length of the CDR3 is 16 residues. Per the germline V gene, CDR1 is SSHAT and CDR2 is FNYEAQ (reference sequence). V lost 5 bases, J lost 1 base, and 8 bases stayed unmatched. In DNA form, the CDR3 reads TGTGCCAGCAGCACCGTTGGTAGCGGGGGCCAAGAGACCCAGTACTTC. It specifies CASSTVGSGGQETQYF.

In its sample, this clone was seen once. The chain combines TRBV6-1 with TRBJ1-2; D remains unclear. V lost 8 bases and J 2 bases, leaving 9 bases between the germline ends. The CDR3 contains 12 residues. Germline lookup yields CDR1 MNHNS and CDR2 SASEGT. The DNA of the CDR3 is TGTGCCAGCGGATTATTCAACTATGGCTACACCTTC. Protein: CASGLFNYGYTF.

The genes are TRBV11-1 and TRBJ2-7; D tentatively fits TRBD1 or TRBD2 (5 bases each). Germline CDR1 reads SGHAT; CDR2 reads FQDESV (reference sequence). This CDR3 contains 14 residues. V was cut by 5 bases and J by 2 bases, with 13 bases left in between. The chain's CDR3 is CASSPGGGPYEQYF. The CDR3 bases are TGTGCCAGCAGCCCTGGTGGGGGACCCTACGAGCAGTACTTC.

The CDR3 loop is CASSPITTVKSQPQHF. DNA of the CDR3: TGTGCCAGCAGTCCAATTACAACCGTGAAGTCTCAGCCCCAGCATTTT. The chain has TRBV27 and TRBJ1-5, with D hard to call. Germline CDR1 MNHEY, CDR2 SMNVEV (reference sequence). Trimming removed 5 bases from V and 6 bases from J, with 20 bases in between. The CDR3 length is 16 residues.

As to this clone: Other DNA sequences from this sample encode an identical CDR3 as well. This sequence joins TRBV11-2 and TRBJ2-7; no clear D gene. V gave up 5 bases and J gave up 3 bases, with 14 bases separating them. This CDR3 has 14 residues. The V gene's germline CDR1 is SGHAT and CDR2 FQNNGV. The CDR3 bases are TGTGCCAGCAGCCCCCCCGGACCTAACTACGAGCAGTACTTC. It is translated as CASSPPGPNYEQYF.